Shown below are 18 T cell receptor beta chains from a single sample sequenced in a study of molecular identifiers for immune sequencing clone quantification. TCRdb processed the PCR reads anew with MiXCR; each CDR3 protein has one entry. Found here are about 36,000 distinct CDR3 sequences, around 20% of them singletons; the top ten hold roughly 7.3%. Sequencing was performed on naive CD8+ T cells from blood, with Jurkat cell RNA spiked in. Subset given: FACS-sorted CD8+CD4-CCR7+CD45RA+ naive T cells. These receptors were collected from a human donor in good health. Some libraries in this study had Jurkat cell RNA spiked in.

This clonotype was seen more than once but under ten times. This sequence joins TRBV3-1 and TRBJ2-7, with D maybe TRBD2 (6 bases). CDR1 and CDR2 from the germline V gene are LGHDT and YNNKEL (reference sequence). Trimming removed 0 bases at V and 0 bases at J, with 15 bases between. This CDR3 has 17 residues. The CDR3 DNA sequence: TGTGCCAGCAGCCAAGAAGGCGGGACGGGGTACTCCTACGAGCAGTACTTC. It is translated as CASSQEGGTGYSYEQYF.

This clonotype was observed at least ten times. The gene calls are TRBV13 and TRBJ2-3, with D tentatively TRBD1 (6 bases). With 3 bases removed from V and 6 bases from J, the gap between germline ends came to 7 bases. Germline lookup yields CDR1 PRHDT and CDR2 FYEKMQ (reference sequence). The CDR3 runs 12 residues. The CDR3 coding sequence is TGTGCCAGCAGCTTGAGGGGGGATACGCAGTATTTT. This translates into CASSLRGDTQYF.

A note on this clonotype: A much larger clone differs by one base, so this may be a read error. This chain joins TRBV20-1 and TRBJ2-2; D is uncertain. Germline CDR1 reads DFQATT; CDR2 reads SNEGSKA (reference sequence). V lost 8 bases and J 4 bases, leaving 8 bases between the germline ends. The CDR3 runs to 11 residues. The CDR3 loop is CSTDFTGELFF. CDR3 DNA sequence: TGCAGTACAGACTTCACCGGGGAGCTGTTTTTT.

This clonotype was counted ten times or more. The chain uses TRBV6-2 or TRBV6-3 and TRBJ2-5, with 7 bases that match TRBD2. The CDR3 has 16 amino acids. Germline V gene lookup returns CDR1 MNHEY and CDR2 SVGEGT. The V gene end was trimmed by 6 bases and the J gene end by 0 bases; junction bases not matched to a gene: 10. The CDR3 reads CASRETGRPYQETQYF. For the CDR3, the DNA is TGTGCCAGCAGAGAGACCGGGAGGCCGTACCAAGAGACCCAGTACTTC.

Comment on this clonotype: The junction departs from the called germline gene at one end, perhaps through a read error. V and J are TRBV29-1 and TRBJ1-2; D ambiguous. The CDR3 spans 8 residues. Germline CDR1 and CDR2: SQVTM and ANQGSEA. CDR3 sequence reads: CNADREDF. The DNA of the CDR3 is TGCAACGCGGACCGGGAGGACTTC.

This clonotype was detected a few times. V usage is TRBV6-2 or TRBV6-3 and J usage is TRBJ2-7, with 14 bases matching TRBD2. Germline V gene data show CDR1 as MNHEY and CDR2 as SVGEGT. Trimming removed 2 bases from V and 5 bases from J; junction bases left unmatched: 5. The CDR3 totals 16 residues. The CDR3 reads CASSYQGLAGVDEQYF. As DNA, the CDR3 is TGTGCCAGCAGTTACCAGGGACTAGCGGGAGTGGACGAGCAGTACTTC.

In this sample, this clonotype turned up a few times. This chain connects TRBV29-1 to TRBJ2-2; no definite D call. V was trimmed by 3 bases and J by 2 bases, leaving 7 bases between them. Germline V gives CDR1 SQVTM, CDR2 ANQGSEA. This CDR3 is built from 13 residues. This CDR3 reads CSVEYSNTGELFF. For the CDR3, the DNA is TGCAGCGTTGAGTACAGTAACACCGGGGAGCTGTTTTTT.

This clonotype was recorded a few times. V gene TRBV28 combines with J gene TRBJ2-7; 7 bases are a match to TRBD1. The J segment lost 5 bases and the V segment lost 6 bases, leaving 7 bases of the junction unmatched. Germline-derived CDR1 and CDR2 are MDHEN and SYDVKM. There are 13 residues in the CDR3. The CDR3, as DNA: TGTGCCAGCAGCCCTGGGACAGCCCACGAGCAGTACTTC. It yields the protein CASSPGTAHEQYF.

This clonotype appeared a few times. This could be a read error, since a much larger clone is one nucleotide away. The J gene is TRBJ2-1, the V gene TRBV7-9; 9 nucleotides agree with TRBD2. V lost 1 base to trimming and J lost 12 bases; unmatched junction nucleotides: 7. Germline loops: CDR1 SEHNR, CDR2 FQNEAQ (reference sequence). The CDR3 covers 14 residues. CDR3 bases: TGTGCCAGCAGCTTAGTAGCGGGAGAGCCAGGGCAGTTCTTC. Protein product: CASSLVAGEPGQFF.

Ten or more counts support this clonotype. The chain carries TRBV7-3 and TRBJ2-5; maybe TRBD2 (5 bases). The CDR3 totals 14 residues. CDR1 SGHTA and CDR2 FQGTGA come from the germline V gene. The ends were cut back, 0 bases at V and 5 bases at J, with 10 bases in the middle. This chain's CDR3 is CASSLTGAVETQYF. DNA for the CDR3: TGTGCCAGCAGCTTAACGGGAGCTGTGGAGACCCAGTACTTC.

This clonotype was picked up many times. The V and J genes are TRBV28 and TRBJ2-7; possible D gene TRBD2, 7 bases. Germline V gene lookup returns CDR1 MDHEN and CDR2 SYDVKM. The CDR3 is 13 residues long. The V end lost 8 bases, the J end lost 2 bases, and 13 bases lay between the germline ends. The CDR3 reads CASSREGAYEQYF. The CDR3 bases are TGTGCCAGCTCGAGGGAGGGGGCCTACGAGCAGTACTTC.

This clonotype has more than one count but fewer than ten. The chain links TRBV19 to TRBJ2-7; D ambiguous. V lost 8 bases to trimming and J lost 0 bases, with 11 bases between them. Germline V gene data show CDR1 as LNHDA and CDR2 as SQIVND (reference sequence). The CDR3 runs 13 residues. CDR3 sequence: CASADGHSYEQYF. Here the CDR3 DNA reads TGTGCCAGTGCCGACGGCCACTCCTACGAGCAGTACTTC.

This clonotype was counted ten times or more. This chain connects TRBV7-2 to TRBJ2-3; 9 positions agree with TRBD2. This CDR3 comprises 15 residues. Germline values: CDR1 SGHTA, CDR2 FQGNSA. V was clipped by 5 bases and J by 2 bases; unmatched bases: 5. Here the CDR3 DNA reads TGTGCCAGCAGCCCGACTAGCGGATACACAGATACGCAGTATTTT. Its protein is CASSPTSGYTDTQYF.

This clonotype was found a few times. The chain has TRBV2 and TRBJ1-2, with TRBD1 as a possible D gene (6 bases). The CDR3 runs 15 residues. The V end was cut by 6 bases, the J end by 1 base, with 15 bases between. Germline CDR1 SNHLY, CDR2 FYNNEI. The CDR3 DNA reads as TGTGCCAGCAGGACCTGGCAGGGGAATAACTATGGCTACACCTTC. Encoded protein: CASRTWQGNNYGYTF.

Regarding this clonotype: This may come from a read error, since a much larger clone is one base off. V usage is TRBV29-1 and J usage is TRBJ1-2, with D possibly TRBD1 on 6 matching bases. The CDR3 consists of 12 residues. Germline CDR1 reads SQVTM; CDR2 reads ANQGSEA. CDR3 DNA: TGCAGCGTTTTAGGGGGGGGCTATAGCTACACCTTC. Its translation is CSVLGGGYSYTF.

This clonotype was observed at least ten times. V and J are TRBV7-8 and TRBJ2-7; 9 positions agree with TRBD1. Trimming removed 5 bases from V and 1 base from J; junction bases left unmatched: 9. From germline, CDR1 is SGHVS and CDR2 FQNEAQ. The CDR3 covers 16 residues. In DNA form, the CDR3 reads TGTGCCAGCAGCGTTTCCGGGACAGGGAGATCCTACGAGCAGTACTTC. Protein product: CASSVSGTGRSYEQYF.

The chain uses TRBV11-2 and TRBJ1-4, with D possibly matching TRBD1 (5 bases). Trimming removed 4 bases at V and 5 bases at J, with 17 bases between. In germline, CDR1 is SGHAT, CDR2 FQNNGV. The CDR3 covers 16 residues. This chain's CDR3 is CASSSPGTLSNEKLFF. CDR3 nucleotide sequence: TGTGCCAGCAGCTCCCCCGGGACCCTATCGAATGAAAAACTGTTTTTT. Drawing the rest from reference TRBV11-2 and TRBJ1-4, the complete variable domain is EAGVAQSPRYKIIEKRQSVAFWCNPISGHATLYWYQQILGQGPKLLIQFQNNGVVDDSQLPKDRFSAERLKGVDSTLKIQPAKLEDSAVYLCASSSPGTLSNEKLFFGSGTQLSVL.

This clonotype appeared many times. The rearrangement uses TRBV28 and TRBJ2-1, with a possible D match to TRBD1 (6 bases). The CDR3 totals 12 residues. V lost 3 bases to trimming and J lost 8 bases, with 8 bases between them. The V gene's germline CDR1 is MDHEN and CDR2 SYDVKM. CDR3 DNA sequence: TGTGCCAGCAGTTTTGGGGGCGATGAGCAGTTCTTC. Its protein product is CASSFGGDEQFF.